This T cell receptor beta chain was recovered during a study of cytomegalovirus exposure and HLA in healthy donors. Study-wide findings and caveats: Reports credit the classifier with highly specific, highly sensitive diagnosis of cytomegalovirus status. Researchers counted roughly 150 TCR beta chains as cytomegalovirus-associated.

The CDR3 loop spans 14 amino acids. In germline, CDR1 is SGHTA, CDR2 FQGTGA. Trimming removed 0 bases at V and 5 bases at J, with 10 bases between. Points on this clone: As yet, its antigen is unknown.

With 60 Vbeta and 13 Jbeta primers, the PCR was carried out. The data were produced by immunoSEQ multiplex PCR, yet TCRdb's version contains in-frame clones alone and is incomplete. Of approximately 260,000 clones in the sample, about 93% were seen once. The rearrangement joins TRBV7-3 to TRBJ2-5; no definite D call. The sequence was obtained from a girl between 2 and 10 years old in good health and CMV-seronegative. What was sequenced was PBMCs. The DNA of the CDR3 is TGTGCCAGCAGCTTAACTCATAGTTTGGAGACCCAGTACTTC. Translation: CASSLTHSLETQYF.